Below, 22 T cell receptor beta chains from the same sample are listed, as sequenced in a study of T cells in Graves' hyperthyroidism and ophthalmopathy. TCR beta CDR3 region amplification was performed from RNA transcripts. TCR CDR3 regions were first amplified by RT-PCR with HTBI primers. Via MiXCR, TCRdb re-called the multiplex PCR reads, giving one row per CDR3 protein. The sample shows some 180,000 distinct CDR3 sequences, around 16% of them seen only once. Sequencing was carried out using blood. These receptors all stem from a woman in her forties or fifties with Graves' hyperthyroidism.

This clonotype was seen many times. The chain combines TRBV7-3 with TRBJ1-2; D not resolved. V shed 5 bases and J shed 2 bases, with 9 bases lying between them. The CDR3 length is 13 residues. Germline V gene sequence: CDR1 SGHTA, CDR2 FQGTGA. The DNA of the CDR3 is TGTGCCAGCAGCCAAGACAAGAACTATGGCTACACCTTC. It specifies CASSQDKNYGYTF.

This sequence joins TRBV6-9 and TRBJ2-7; D remains unclear. Germline V gene data show CDR1 as MNHGY and CDR2 as SVAAGI. This CDR3 has 13 residues. The ends were cut back, 2 bases at V and 1 base at J, with 6 bases in the middle. CDR3 protein: CASSYQESYEQYF. For the CDR3, the DNA is TGTGCCAGCAGTTATCAGGAATCCTACGAGCAGTACTTC.

This clonotype has at least ten counts. The J gene is TRBJ2-3, the V gene TRBV7-6; D is undetermined. Per germline, CDR1 SGHVS and CDR2 FNYEAQ. The CDR3 runs to 12 residues. V gave up 5 bases and J gave up 7 bases, with 10 bases separating them. CDR3 DNA sequence: TGTGCCAGCAGCCTAGAAGGTTATACGCAGTATTTT. Translation: CASSLEGYTQYF.

The table lists this clonotype with many counts. CDR3 protein: CASSELPPVQFF. The CDR3 DNA follows: TGTGCCAGCAGTGAACTGCCCCCGGTGCAGTTCTTC. The chain links TRBV6-1 to TRBJ2-1; D is unresolved. Germline assignment: CDR1 MNHNS and CDR2 SASEGT. V was cut by 2 bases and J by 12 bases, with 11 bases left in between. The CDR3 loop spans 12 amino acids.

The chain links TRBV6-1 to TRBJ1-2; D unresolved. The CDR3 loop spans 12 amino acids. Trimming pared 9 bases from V and 4 bases from J, leaving 12 bases between. The germline gives CDR1 MNHNS, CDR2 SASEGT. The CDR3 DNA follows: TGTGCCAGTTCCCAAGAAAGCTATGGCTACACCTTC. Its protein product is CASSQESYGYTF.

This clonotype has a count of ten or more. The V gene is TRBV7-4, the J gene TRBJ2-5, with TRBD2 matching over 11 bases. Germline CDR1 is SGHVT and CDR2 is SQSDAQ. V was clipped by 5 bases and J by 0 bases; unmatched bases: 5. CDR3 size: 16 residues. Here the CDR3 reads CASSPRTSGHQETQYF. The CDR3 coding sequence is TGTGCCAGCAGCCCTCGGACTAGCGGGCACCAAGAGACCCAGTACTTC.

In this sample, this clonotype turned up a few times. The CDR3 loop reads CSAKKGSKETQYF. In DNA, the CDR3 is TGCAGTGCGAAGAAGGGGAGTAAAGAGACCCAGTACTTC. The chain uses TRBV20-1 and TRBJ2-5; D tentatively fits TRBD1 or TRBD2 (5 bases each). Germline V CDR1 and CDR2: DFQATT, SNEGSKA (reference sequence). Trimming took off 6 bases at V and 3 bases at J, with 14 bases between the two ends. This CDR3 contains 13 residues.

In the case of this clonotype: This may stem from a read error, because a much larger clone lies one nucleotide away. The chain uses TRBV5-1 and TRBJ2-1; the D is unclear. Germline V gene sequence: CDR1 SGHRS, CDR2 YFSETQ. Deletions cut 3 bases from V and 10 bases from J, with 11 bases between. CDR3 size: 12 residues. This CDR3 is CASSSDLYEQFF. The CDR3 DNA is TGCGCCAGCAGCTCCGACCTCTACGAGCAGTTCTTC.

The gene calls are TRBV19 and TRBJ1-1; no clear D. The CDR3 has 13 amino acids. V lost 5 bases and J 5 bases, leaving 12 bases between the germline ends. Looked up from germline, CDR1 is LNHDA and CDR2 is SQIVND (reference sequence). CDR3 sequence (DNA): TGTGCCAGTAGTGAGAAGACCGGGACTGAAGCTTTCTTT. Translation: CASSEKTGTEAFF.

At least ten counts were recorded for this clonotype. This chain joins TRBV6-1 and TRBJ2-7; D is ambiguous. The CDR3 length is 16 residues. The V end lost 3 bases, the J end lost 0 bases, and 15 bases lay between the germline ends. CDR1 is MNHNS, CDR2 SASEGT, per germline. DNA for the CDR3: TGTGCCAGCAGTGAGGCGTCGGCGGCTTACTCCTACGAGCAGTACTTC. It yields the protein CASSEASAAYSYEQYF.

This clonotype came up many times. This chain links TRBV7-2 with TRBJ1-1; perhaps TRBD1 as D (6 bases). The CDR3 totals 13 residues. V was shortened by 3 bases and J by 4 bases, with 9 bases between the two germline ends. The germline gives CDR1 SGHTA, CDR2 FQGNSA. This chain's CDR3 is CASSFGRGTEAFF. The CDR3 region has the DNA TGTGCCAGCAGCTTCGGCAGGGGCACTGAAGCTTTCTTT. The variable domain in full, with the rest retrieved from reference TRBV7-2 and TRBJ1-1, is GAGVSQSPSNKVTEKGKDVELRCDPISGHTALYWYRQSLGQGLEFLIYFQGNSAPDKSGLPSDRFSAERTGGSVSTLTIQRTQQEDSAVYLCASSFGRGTEAFFGQGTRLTVV.

This clonotype appeared many times. J is TRBJ1-2 and V is TRBV3-1; unclear D gene. V was pared by 0 bases and J by 4 bases, with 15 bases between. Germline lookup yields CDR1 LGHDT and CDR2 YNNKEL (reference sequence). The CDR3 runs 16 residues. The CDR3 coding sequence is TGTGCCAGCAGCCAAGACAGCCGAATTTACTCCTATGGCTACACCTTC. It specifies CASSQDSRIYSYGYTF.

Ten or more counts support this clonotype. The rearrangement uses TRBV6-6 and TRBJ1-3; possible D gene TRBD1, 6 bases. Trimming shortened V by 2 bases and J by 2 bases, and 19 bases separated the two germline ends. Germline CDR1 and CDR2: MNHNY and SVGAGI (reference sequence). CDR3 size: 18 residues. The CDR3 DNA follows: TGTGCCAGCAGTTACGGGCAAAACAGGGTTTTTCCTGGAAACACCATATATTTT. Translating gives CASSYGQNRVFPGNTIYF.

Ten or more counts support this clonotype. The chain carries TRBV7-9 and TRBJ1-1; D is undetermined. V was shortened by 3 bases and J by 6 bases, with 11 bases between the two germline ends. The germline CDR1 and CDR2 sequences are SEHNR and FQNEAQ (reference sequence). The CDR3 is 13 residues long. The CDR3 DNA sequence: TGTGCCAGCAGCTTGTCAAAAATCCCTGAAGCTTTCTTT. It yields the protein CASSLSKIPEAFF.

As concerns this clonotype: A much larger clone is a single base away; this may be a read error. The rearrangement links TRBV2 to TRBJ2-1; perhaps TRBD2 as D (6 bases). CDR3 size: 14 residues. Germline lookup yields CDR1 SNHLY and CDR2 FYNNEI. V lost 9 bases, J lost 10 bases, and 22 bases lay in between. CDR3 region: CASRPGLPLGEQFF. The DNA for the CDR3 is TGTGCCAGTAGACCGGGACTCCCCTTGGGAGAGCAGTTCTTC.

The chain links TRBV10-1 to TRBJ1-1, with TRBD1 matching 8 bases. V was clipped by 5 bases and J by 1 base; unmatched bases: 3. The germline V gene has CDR1 WNHNN and CDR2 SYGVQD (reference sequence). CDR3 length: 14 amino acids. The CDR3 DNA reads TGCGCCAGCAGTCACGGGACAGGGAACACTGAAGCTTTCTTT. Encoded protein: CASSHGTGNTEAFF.

The chain employs TRBV24-1 and TRBJ1-1, with TRBD1 matching 9 bases. V lost 10 bases to trimming and J lost 9 bases; unmatched junction nucleotides: 14. The CDR3 is made up of 14 amino acids. In germline, CDR1 is KGHDR, CDR2 SFDVKD. The CDR3 spells CATSPAEQGAKAFF. The CDR3 DNA is TGTGCCACGTCACCAGCTGAACAGGGGGCCAAAGCTTTCTTT.

The chain has TRBV7-9 and TRBJ2-3, with 8 bases that match TRBD1. Germline trimming cut 5 bases from V and 8 bases from J; bases unmatched to any gene: 3. The germline CDR1 and CDR2 sequences are SEHNR and FQNEAQ (reference sequence). This CDR3 region has 12 residues. The CDR3 DNA reads as TGTGCCAGCAGCCAGGACAGGGCTACGCAGTATTTT. Protein sequence: CASSQDRATQYF.

In this sample, this clonotype turned up many times. CDR3 in DNA: TGCGCCAGCAGCTTCTGGCAGGGTGGCACTGAAGCTTTCTTT. It translates to CASSFWQGGTEAFF. This chain uses TRBV5-1 with TRBJ1-1; D is possibly TRBD1 (5 bases). CDR3 size: 14 residues. V lost 2 bases to trimming and J lost 4 bases, with 12 bases between them. Germline lookup yields CDR1 SGHRS and CDR2 YFSETQ.

The chain uses TRBV20-1 and TRBJ1-5; D is perhaps TRBD1 (5 bases). The CDR3 is 14 residues long. Trimming pared 3 bases from V and 6 bases from J, leaving 15 bases between. The germline V gene encodes CDR1 DFQATT and CDR2 SNEGSKA (reference sequence). Here the CDR3 reads CSASAPGDSQPQHF. The CDR3 DNA is TGCAGTGCTAGTGCCCCGGGGGATAGTCAGCCCCAGCATTTT.

To note about this clonotype: With a much larger clone just one base away, this may be a read error. This sequence joins TRBV28 and TRBJ1-2; D is uncertain. The CDR3 loop spans 11 amino acids. CDR1 is MDHEN, CDR2 SYDVKM, per germline. CDR3 sequence: CASSLMSGCTF. As DNA, the CDR3 is TGTGCCAGCAGCCTCATGAGTGGCTGCACCTTC.

This clonotype has ten or more counts. The gene calls are TRBV29-1 and TRBJ1-1, with a possible D match to TRBD1 (6 bases). CDR3 length: 16 residues. The germline V and J ends were trimmed by 1 base and 0 bases, with 15 bases remaining between them. From germline, CDR1 is SQVTM and CDR2 ANQGSEA. CDR3 residues: CSVEGGPLLMNTEAFF. The CDR3 nucleotides are TGCAGCGTTGAAGGGGGGCCCCTTCTCATGAACACTGAAGCTTTCTTT.